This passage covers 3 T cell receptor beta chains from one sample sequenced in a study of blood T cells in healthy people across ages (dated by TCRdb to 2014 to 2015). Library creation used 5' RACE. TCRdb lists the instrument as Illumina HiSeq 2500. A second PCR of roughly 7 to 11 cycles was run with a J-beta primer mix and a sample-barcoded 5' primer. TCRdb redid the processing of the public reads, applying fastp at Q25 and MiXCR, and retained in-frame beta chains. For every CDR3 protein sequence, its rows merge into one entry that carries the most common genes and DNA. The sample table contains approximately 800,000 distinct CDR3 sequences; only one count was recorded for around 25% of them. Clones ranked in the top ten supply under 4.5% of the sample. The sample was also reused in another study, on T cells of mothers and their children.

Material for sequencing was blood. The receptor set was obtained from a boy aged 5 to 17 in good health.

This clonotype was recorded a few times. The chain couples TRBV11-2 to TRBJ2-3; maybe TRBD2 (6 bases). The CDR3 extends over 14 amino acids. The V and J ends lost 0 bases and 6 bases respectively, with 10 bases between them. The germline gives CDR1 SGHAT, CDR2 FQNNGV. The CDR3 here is CASSLDRLADTQYF. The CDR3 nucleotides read TGTGCCAGCAGCTTAGATCGGCTAGCGGATACGCAGTATTTT.

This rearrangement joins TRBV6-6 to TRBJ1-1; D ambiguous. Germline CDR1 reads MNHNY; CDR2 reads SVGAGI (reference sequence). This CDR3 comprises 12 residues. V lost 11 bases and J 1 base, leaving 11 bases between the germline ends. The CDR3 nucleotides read TGTGCCGCCCGGGCGGCGAACACTGAAGCTTTCTTT. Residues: CAARAANTEAFF.

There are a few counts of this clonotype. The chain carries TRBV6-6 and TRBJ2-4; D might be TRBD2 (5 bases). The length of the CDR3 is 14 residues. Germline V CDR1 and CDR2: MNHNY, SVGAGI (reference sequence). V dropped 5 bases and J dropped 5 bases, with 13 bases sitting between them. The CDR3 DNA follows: TGTGCCAGCAGTAAATACCGGGAAGAAAACATTCAGTACTTC. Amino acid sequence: CASSKYREENIQYF.